What follows describes a single TCR beta chain. The sample originates from a study of blood T cells in healthy people across ages. Alongside a J-beta primer mix, a sample-barcoded 5' primer served in a second PCR lasting roughly 7 to 11 cycles. A tag from a template-switch adaptor with 12 random nucleotides marked each cDNA molecule. TCRdb re-analysed the 5' RACE reads in MiXCR, keeping a single row per CDR3 protein. The sample lists some 1.5 million distinct CDR3 sequences; approximately 43% were seen once. Sequenced sample: blood. This receptor was taken from a woman younger than 35 in good health.

The CDR3 DNA reads as TGTGCCAGCAGTTACTCGAACGCGGCCTCCAATGAGCAGTTCTTC. Its translation: CASSYSNAASNEQFF. The gene calls are TRBV6-5 and TRBJ2-1; D remains ambiguous. There are 15 residues in the CDR3. Germline CDR1 MNHEY, CDR2 SVGAGI. V was trimmed by 0 bases and J by 6 bases, leaving 12 bases between them.